The following is a T cell receptor beta chain sequence with its context. This record comes from a study of cytomegalovirus exposure and HLA in healthy donors. CDR3 size: 14 residues. The V end lost 5 bases, the J end lost 1 base, and 11 bases lay between the germline ends. Germline V gene sequence: CDR1 SEHNR, CDR2 FQNEAQ (reference sequence). Both 60 Vbeta primers and 13 Jbeta primers went into the PCR. TCRdb keeps only in-frame clones here, not all; method: immunoSEQ multiplex PCR. Its clone listing holds approximately 110,000 clones. Sample: PBMCs. This sequence was found in a man younger than 35 in good health and CMV-seronegative. The chain is built from TRBV7-9 and TRBJ2-5; a weak D match, TRBD1 (6 bases). The CDR3 spells CASSPGTLQETQYF. The CDR3 DNA sequence: TGTGCCAGCAGCCCCGGGACACTCCAAGAGACCCAGTACTTC.